Below are 16 T cell receptor beta chains sequenced from a single sample in a study of vaccination effects on CD4 cells after COVID-19. Using viral peptide pools, the ViraFEST assay grew out antigen-specific CD4+ T cells prior to sequencing. Cultured cells yielded isolated CD4+ T cells after nine to ten days. A positive SARS-CoV-2 PCR test fell between March and December 2020. These receptors have no known antigen. Clones were read by immunoSEQ multiplex PCR, and TCRdb kept only the in-frame ones, dropping some. The table includes around 30,000 clones, approximately 62% detected once. The source material was CD4+ T cells from PBMCs cultured with SARS-CoV-2 spike peptides, sampled before COVID-19 vaccination. These receptors were collected from a human donor who had a prior SARS-CoV-2 infection.

Points on this clone: The germline gene is not matched at one end of the junction; a read error may be the cause. This chain uses TRBV7-7 with TRBJ2-1; TRBD2 matches 13 bases. Germline V gives CDR1 SSHAT, CDR2 FNYEAQ (reference sequence). This CDR3 is built from 20 residues. DNA for the CDR3: TGTGCTAGCAGCCCACGGACTAGCGGGAGCTCCCCGGCCTCCTACAATGAGCAGTTCTTC. This gives the protein CASSPRTSGSSPASYNEQFF.

CDR3: CASSIRTPWSEQYF. CDR3 nucleotide sequence: TGTGCCAGCAGCATACGGACCCCTTGGTCCGAGCAGTACTTC. The rearrangement uses TRBV5-5 and TRBJ2-7; D remains ambiguous. The CDR3 runs 14 residues. Trimming cost V 4 bases and J 6 bases, with 17 bases left between them. Germline V gene data show CDR1 as SGHKS and CDR2 as YYEKEE (reference sequence). Supplemented by reference TRBV5-5 and TRBJ2-7, the full variable domain reads DAGVTQSPTHLIKTRGQQVTLRCSPISGHKSVSWYQQVLGQGPQFIFQYYEKEERGRGNFPDRFSARQFPNYSSELNVNALLLGDSALYLCASSIRTPWSEQYFGPGTRLTVT.

In its sample, this clone was seen once. The J gene is TRBJ1-5, the V gene TRBV19; D possibly corresponds to TRBD1 (5 bases). Germline V lookup: CDR1 LNHDA, CDR2 SQIVND (reference sequence). Between the trimmed V and J ends, which lost 5 bases and 6 bases, there was a span of 14 bases. CDR3 length equals 14 residues. The CDR3 here is CASSFQGRAQPQHF. Here the CDR3 DNA reads TGTGCCAGTAGTTTTCAGGGAAGGGCTCAGCCCCAGCATTTT.

The chain joins TRBV4-2 to TRBJ2-7, with D uncertain. Germline values: CDR1 LGHNA, CDR2 YNFKEQ. The CDR3 extends over 14 amino acids. Trimming took off 1 base at V and 6 bases at J, with 13 bases between the two ends. The CDR3 loop is CASSQGTQTAEQYF. CDR3 nucleotide sequence: TGTGCCAGCAGCCAAGGCACACAAACGGCCGAGCAGTACTTC.

The rearrangement joins TRBV12-3 or TRBV12-4 to TRBJ1-2; D unresolved. This CDR3 has 13 residues. The V end was cut by 3 bases, the J end by 5 bases, with 10 bases between. The DNA of the CDR3 is TGTGCCAGCAGTTTTATGGGATCTTATGGCTACACCTTC. It specifies CASSFMGSYGYTF.

The chain combines TRBV5-6 with TRBJ2-6, with no clear D. In germline, CDR1 is SGHDT, CDR2 YYEEEE. V lost 1 base and J 0 bases, leaving 5 bases between the germline ends. This CDR3 is 15 amino acids long. The CDR3 coding sequence is TGTGCCAGCAGCTTGATAGACTCTGGGGCCAACGTCCTGACTTTC. As protein: CASSLIDSGANVLTF.

This clone was counted only a few times. The V gene is TRBV11-2, the J gene TRBJ2-1; TRBD2 is a possible D gene (6 bases). Trimming shortened V by 5 bases and J by 8 bases, and 16 bases separated the two germline ends. The germline gives CDR1 SGHAT, CDR2 FQNNGV. This CDR3 contains 14 residues. The CDR3 DNA reads as TGTGCCAGCAGCGCCCAGCCGGAGGGGTATGAGCAGTTCTTC. Its translation is CASSAQPEGYEQFF.

The rearrangement links TRBV7-9 to TRBJ1-1, with D uncertain. V was clipped by 6 bases and J by 4 bases, with 9 bases between them. CDR1 SEHNR and CDR2 FQNEAQ come from the germline V gene (reference sequence). The CDR3 covers 12 residues. CDR3 sequence reads: CASSLGSTEAFF. The CDR3 DNA reads as TGTGCCAGCAGTTTGGGGAGCACTGAAGCTTTCTTT.

The rearrangement uses TRBV29-1 and TRBJ2-1; unclear D gene. The CDR3 has 13 amino acids. In germline, CDR1 is SQVTM, CDR2 ANQGSEA. V lost 8 bases and J lost 3, with 14 bases in between. The CDR3 loop reads CSFAGGFYNEQFF. DNA for the CDR3: TGCAGCTTCGCCGGTGGGTTCTACAATGAGCAGTTCTTC.

This chain links TRBV6-1 with TRBJ1-4; 7 bases are shared with TRBD1. CDR1 is MNHNS, CDR2 SASEGT, per germline. The CDR3 is made up of 18 amino acids. The V and J ends lost 3 bases and 0 bases, in that order; junction bases with no gene match: 10. The CDR3 loop reads CASSDTGTALATNEKLFF. The CDR3 bases are TGTGCCAGCAGTGATACCGGGACAGCCCTAGCAACTAATGAAAAACTGTTTTTT.

This chain uses TRBV6-5 with TRBJ1-5; D gene ambiguous. V lost 7 bases and J 4 bases, leaving 8 bases between the germline ends. From germline, CDR1 is MNHEY and CDR2 SVGAGI. The CDR3 spans 12 residues. The CDR3 loop is CASKGDNQPQHF. The CDR3 nucleotides are TGTGCCAGCAAGGGTGATAATCAGCCCCAGCATTTT.

This clone was detected a few times. The J gene is TRBJ2-7, the V gene TRBV11-2, with TRBD1 identical over 10 bases. Germline trimming cut 3 bases from V and 5 bases from J; bases unmatched to any gene: 1. CDR1 and CDR2 from the germline V gene are SGHAT and FQNNGV. The CDR3 is made up of 13 amino acids. In DNA, the CDR3 is TGTGCCAGCAGCTTGACAGGGGGCCACGAGCAGTACTTC. Translation: CASSLTGGHEQYF.

This rearrangement joins TRBV29-1 to TRBJ2-1; D is unresolved. The germline gives CDR1 SQVTM, CDR2 ANQGSEA. This CDR3 region has 14 residues. The V gene lost 1 base and the J gene lost 6 bases, with 13 bases spanning the gap. The chain's CDR3 is CSVEAWVGPNEQFF. The CDR3 DNA follows: TGCAGCGTTGAAGCTTGGGTTGGACCCAATGAGCAGTTCTTC.

The chain recombines TRBV3-1 (or the pseudogene TRBV3-2) with TRBJ1-6; D is unclear. CDR3 length: 14 residues. Germline-derived CDR1 and CDR2 are LGHDT and YNNKEL (reference sequence). V was cut by 1 base and J by 7 bases, with 8 bases left in between. The DNA of the CDR3 is TGTGCCAGCAGCCAAGGGTATACCAATTCACCCCTCCACTTT. It encodes CASSQGYTNSPLHF.

The chain joins TRBV9 to TRBJ2-1; 13 nucleotides match TRBD2. The CDR3 length is 16 residues. V lost 0 bases, J lost 10 bases, and 7 bases stayed unmatched. Germline V CDR1 and CDR2: SGDLS, YYNGEE. The chain's CDR3 is CASSVELAGGGREQFF. The DNA for the CDR3 is TGTGCCAGCAGCGTAGAACTAGCGGGAGGGGGTCGCGAGCAGTTCTTC.

A few counts support this clone. J is TRBJ1-1 and V is TRBV30, with TRBD1 matching 7 bases. The CDR3 sequence is 15 residues long. J lost 6 bases, V lost 7 bases, and 17 bases had no gene match. In germline, CDR1 is GTSNPN, CDR2 SVGIG (reference sequence). CDR3 region: CASTPLTGSRSEAFF. Written as DNA, the CDR3 is TGTGCCTCCACCCCCCTGACAGGGAGTAGGTCTGAAGCTTTCTTT.